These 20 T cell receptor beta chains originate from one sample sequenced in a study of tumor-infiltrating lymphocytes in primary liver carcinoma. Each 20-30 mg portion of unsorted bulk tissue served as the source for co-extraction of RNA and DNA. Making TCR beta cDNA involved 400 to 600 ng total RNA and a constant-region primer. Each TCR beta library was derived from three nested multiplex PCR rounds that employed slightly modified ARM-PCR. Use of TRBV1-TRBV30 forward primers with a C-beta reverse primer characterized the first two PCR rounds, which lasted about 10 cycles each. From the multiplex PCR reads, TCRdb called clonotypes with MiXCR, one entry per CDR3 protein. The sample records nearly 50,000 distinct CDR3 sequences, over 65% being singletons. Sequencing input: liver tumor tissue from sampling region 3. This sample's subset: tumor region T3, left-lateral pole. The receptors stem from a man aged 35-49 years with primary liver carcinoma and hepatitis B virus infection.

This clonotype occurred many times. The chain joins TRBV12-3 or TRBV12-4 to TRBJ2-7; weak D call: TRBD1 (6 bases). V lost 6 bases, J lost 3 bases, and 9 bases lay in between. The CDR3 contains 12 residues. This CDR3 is CASRLQGYEQYF. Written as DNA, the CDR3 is TGTGCCAGCAGACTACAGGGCTACGAGCAGTACTTC.

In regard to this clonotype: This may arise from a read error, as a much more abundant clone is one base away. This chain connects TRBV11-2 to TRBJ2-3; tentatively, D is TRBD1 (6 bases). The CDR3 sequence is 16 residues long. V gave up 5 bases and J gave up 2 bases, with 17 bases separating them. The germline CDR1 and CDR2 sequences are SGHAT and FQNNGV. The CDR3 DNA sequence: TGTGCCAGCAGCAAAAGAGGTACAGGGAACACAGATACGCAGTATTTT. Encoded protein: CASSKRGTGNTDTQYF.

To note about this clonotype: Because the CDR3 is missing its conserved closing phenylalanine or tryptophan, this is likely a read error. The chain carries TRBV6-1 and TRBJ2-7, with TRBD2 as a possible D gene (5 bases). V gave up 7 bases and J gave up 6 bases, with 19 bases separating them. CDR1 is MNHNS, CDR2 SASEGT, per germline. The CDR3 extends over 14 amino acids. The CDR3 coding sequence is TGTGCCAGCACCCCTAGTGGGAGTGAAGGCGAGCAGTACTCC. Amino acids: CASTPSGSEGEQYS.

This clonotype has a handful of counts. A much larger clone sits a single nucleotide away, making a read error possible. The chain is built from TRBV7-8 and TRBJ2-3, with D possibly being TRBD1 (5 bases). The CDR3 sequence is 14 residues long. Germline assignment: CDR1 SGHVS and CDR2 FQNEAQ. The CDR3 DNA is TGTGCCAACAGCTTAGGGGTCCGGTGGGATACGCAGTATTTT. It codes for CANSLGVRWDTQYF.

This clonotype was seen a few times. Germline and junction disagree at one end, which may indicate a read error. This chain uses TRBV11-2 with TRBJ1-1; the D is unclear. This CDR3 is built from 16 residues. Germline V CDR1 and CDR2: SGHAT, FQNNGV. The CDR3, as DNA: TGTGCCAGCAGCCAAAACTGGGTGGCGGCATTCACTGAAGCTTTCTTC. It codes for CASSQNWVAAFTEAFF. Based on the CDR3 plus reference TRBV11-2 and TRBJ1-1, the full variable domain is EAGVAQSPRYKIIEKRQSVAFWCNPISGHATLYWYQQILGQGPKLLIQFQNNGVVDDSQLPKDRFSAERLKGVDSTLKIQPAKLEDSAVYLCASSQNWVAAFTEAFFGQGTRLTVV.

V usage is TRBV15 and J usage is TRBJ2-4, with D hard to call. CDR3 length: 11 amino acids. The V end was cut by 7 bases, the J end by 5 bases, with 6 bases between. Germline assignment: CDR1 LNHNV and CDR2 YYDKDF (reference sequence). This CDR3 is CATNTENIQYF. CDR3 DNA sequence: TGTGCCACCAATACAGAAAACATTCAGTACTTC.

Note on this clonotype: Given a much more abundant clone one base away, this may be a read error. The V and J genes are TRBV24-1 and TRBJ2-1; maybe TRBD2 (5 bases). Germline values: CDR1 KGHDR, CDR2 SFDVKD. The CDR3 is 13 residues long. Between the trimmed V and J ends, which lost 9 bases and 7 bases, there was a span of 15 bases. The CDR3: CATQLGARNEQFF. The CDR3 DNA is TGTGCCACCCAACTGGGAGCTCGGAATGAGCAGTTCTTC.

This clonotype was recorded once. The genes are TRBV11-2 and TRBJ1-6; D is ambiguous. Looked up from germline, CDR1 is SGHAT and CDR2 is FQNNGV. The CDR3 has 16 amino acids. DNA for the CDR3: TGTGTCAGGAGCCCCCGGGCAGGTTTGCTTAATTCACCCCTCCACTTT. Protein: CVRSPRAGLLNSPLHF.

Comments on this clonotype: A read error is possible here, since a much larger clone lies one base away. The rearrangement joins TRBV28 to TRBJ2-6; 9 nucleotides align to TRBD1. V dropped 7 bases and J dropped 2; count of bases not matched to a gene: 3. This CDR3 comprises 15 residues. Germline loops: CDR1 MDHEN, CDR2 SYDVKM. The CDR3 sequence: CASKRQGAGANVLTF. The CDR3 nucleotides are TGTGCCAGCAAAAGACAGGGGGCTGGGGCCAACGTCCTGACTTTC.

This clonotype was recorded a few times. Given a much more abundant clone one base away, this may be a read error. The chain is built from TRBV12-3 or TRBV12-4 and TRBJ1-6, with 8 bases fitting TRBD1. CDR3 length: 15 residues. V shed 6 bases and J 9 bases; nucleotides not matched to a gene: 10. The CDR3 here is CASSRGQGASSPLHF. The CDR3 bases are TGTGCCAGCAGCCGTGGACAGGGCGCGAGTTCACCCCTCCACTTT.

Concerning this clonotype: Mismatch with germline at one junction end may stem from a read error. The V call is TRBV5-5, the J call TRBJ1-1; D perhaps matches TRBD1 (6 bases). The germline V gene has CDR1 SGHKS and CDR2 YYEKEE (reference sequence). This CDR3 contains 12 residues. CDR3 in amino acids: CASSGGDTEALF. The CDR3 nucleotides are TGTGCCAGCAGCGGGGGGGACACTGAAGCTCTCTTT. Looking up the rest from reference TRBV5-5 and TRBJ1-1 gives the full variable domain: DAGVTQSPTHLIKTRGQQVTLRCSPISGHKSVSWYQQVLGQGPQFIFQYYEKEERGRGNFPDRFSARQFPNYSSELNVNALLLGDSALYLCASSGGDTEALFGQGTRLTVV.

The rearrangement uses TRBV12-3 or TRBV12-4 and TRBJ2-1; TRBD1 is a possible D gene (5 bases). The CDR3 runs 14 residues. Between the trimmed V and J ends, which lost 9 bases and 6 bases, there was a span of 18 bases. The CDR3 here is CASSTGQRRNEQFF. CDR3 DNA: TGTGCCAGTAGTACAGGTCAGAGGCGCAATGAGCAGTTCTTC.

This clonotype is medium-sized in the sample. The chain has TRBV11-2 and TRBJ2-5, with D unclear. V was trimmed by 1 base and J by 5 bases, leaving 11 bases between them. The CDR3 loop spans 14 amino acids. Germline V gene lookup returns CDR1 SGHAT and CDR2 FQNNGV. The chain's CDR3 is CASSLVRNDETQYF. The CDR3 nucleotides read TGTGCCAGCAGCTTAGTCAGGAACGATGAGACCCAGTACTTC. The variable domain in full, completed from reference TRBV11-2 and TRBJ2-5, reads EAGVAQSPRYKIIEKRQSVAFWCNPISGHATLYWYQQILGQGPKLLIQFQNNGVVDDSQLPKDRFSAERLKGVDSTLKIQPAKLEDSAVYLCASSLVRNDETQYFGPGTRLLVL.

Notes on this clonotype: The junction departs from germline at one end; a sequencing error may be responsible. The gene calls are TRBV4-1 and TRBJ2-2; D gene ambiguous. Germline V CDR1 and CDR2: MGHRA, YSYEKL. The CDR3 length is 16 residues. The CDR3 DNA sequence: TGCACCAGCAGCCACTGGAGAGTGGTGAACACCGGGGAGCTGTTTTTT. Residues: CTSSHWRVVNTGELFF.

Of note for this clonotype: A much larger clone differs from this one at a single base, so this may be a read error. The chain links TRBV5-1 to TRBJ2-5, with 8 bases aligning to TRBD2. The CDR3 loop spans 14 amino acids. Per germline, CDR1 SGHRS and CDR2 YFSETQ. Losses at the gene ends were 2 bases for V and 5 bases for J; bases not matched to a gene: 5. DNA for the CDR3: TGCGCCAGCAGCTTTTCCAGCGGGGGCGAGACCCAGTACTTC. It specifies CASSFSSGGETQYF.

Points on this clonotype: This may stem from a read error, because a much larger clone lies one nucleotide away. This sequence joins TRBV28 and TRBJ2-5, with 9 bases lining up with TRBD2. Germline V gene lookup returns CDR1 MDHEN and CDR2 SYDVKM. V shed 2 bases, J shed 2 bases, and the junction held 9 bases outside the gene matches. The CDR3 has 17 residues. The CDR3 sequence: CASSLDHSGGLQETQYF. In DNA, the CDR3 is TGTGCCAGCAGTTTAGATCATAGCGGGGGCCTACAAGAGACCCAGTACTTC.

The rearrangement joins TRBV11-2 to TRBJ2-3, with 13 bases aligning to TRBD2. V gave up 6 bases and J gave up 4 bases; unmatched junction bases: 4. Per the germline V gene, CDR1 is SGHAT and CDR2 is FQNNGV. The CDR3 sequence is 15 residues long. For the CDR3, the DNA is TGTGCCAGCAGAGGGACTAGCGGGAATGCAGATACGCAGTATTTT. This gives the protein CASRGTSGNADTQYF.

The CDR3 DNA reads as TGCGCCAGCAGCCAAAATTCAGGGGACCAAGAGACCCAGTACTTC. Amino acids: CASSQNSGDQETQYF. The genes are TRBV4-1 and TRBJ2-5, with D possibly TRBD1 on 6 matching bases. The CDR3 spans 15 residues. The V end lost 2 bases, the J end lost 0 bases, and 10 bases lay between the germline ends. CDR1 and CDR2 (germline): MGHRA, YSYEKL.

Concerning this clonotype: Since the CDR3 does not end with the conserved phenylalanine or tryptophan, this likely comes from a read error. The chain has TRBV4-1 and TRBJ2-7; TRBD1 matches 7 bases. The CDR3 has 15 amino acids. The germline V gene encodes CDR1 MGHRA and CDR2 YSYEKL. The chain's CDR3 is CTSSLVRDSIYEQYI. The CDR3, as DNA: TGCACCAGCAGCTTAGTTCGGGACAGCATCTACGAGCAGTACATC.

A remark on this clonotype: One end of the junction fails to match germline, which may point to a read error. The CDR3, as DNA: TGTGCCAGCAGTTTAGCATTGGGGAACGGCTACACCTTT. Its translation: CASSLALGNGYTF. The chain has TRBV12-3 or TRBV12-4 and TRBJ1-2; D is unresolved. The CDR3 consists of 13 residues.